The 16 T cell receptor beta chains in this list originate from one sample, sequenced in a study of blood T cell repertoires in COVID-19 (TCRdb year 2020). Receptors were amplified or captured by the immunoSEQ multiplex PCR assay. The immuneACCESS repertoire file appears here via TCRdb, limited to in-frame rearrangements. These files lack a portion of the clones; in checked studies, under half of the deficit traces to unresolved V genes, and the cause of the others is not known. Recorded for this sample are a few hundred thousand clones; roughly nine tenths of them occurred a single time. The leading ten clones occupy 6.2% of the sample. The specimen sequenced was peripheral blood. All receptors derive from a man aged 55 to 70 with acute or convalescent COVID-19.

V gene TRBV5-6 combines with J gene TRBJ1-5; TRBD1 matches at 8 bases. The junction had 10 bases not matched to a gene; V was cut back by 2 bases and J by 9 bases. This CDR3 contains 15 residues. Per the germline V gene, CDR1 is SGHDT and CDR2 is YYEEEE. The CDR3 nucleotides are TGTGCCAGCAGCTTACAGGGGGTGAGGGTAGGGCCCCAGCATTTT. The encoded protein is CASSLQGVRVGPQHF.

The chain has TRBV19 and TRBJ2-7, with D maybe TRBD1 (5 bases). The V end lost 0 bases, the J end lost 1 base, and 16 bases lay between the germline ends. The CDR3 has 17 amino acids. Germline CDR1 and CDR2: LNHDA and SQIVND (reference sequence). This chain's CDR3 is CASSIDLGSGLSYEQYF. CDR3 in DNA: TGTGCCAGTAGTATAGATCTTGGGTCAGGGTTATCCTACGAGCAGTACTTC.

This clone has only a few counts. This chain connects TRBV11-3 to TRBJ1-1, with a tentative D call TRBD1 (6 bases). Looked up from germline, CDR1 is SGHNT and CDR2 is YENEEA. With 5 bases removed from V and 1 base from J, the gap between germline ends came to 11 bases. The CDR3 sequence is 14 residues long. The CDR3 protein is CASSLGRGNTEAFF. The CDR3 DNA follows: TGTGCCAGCAGCCTCGGCAGGGGGAACACTGAAGCTTTCTTT.

The chain couples TRBV4-3 to TRBJ1-5, with 7 bases matching TRBD1. J lost 6 bases, V lost 0 bases, and 5 bases had no gene match. In germline, CDR1 is LGHNA, CDR2 YSLEER. This CDR3 comprises 15 residues. For the CDR3, the DNA is TGCGCCAGCAGCCAAGACAGGGGGAGTGGTCAGCCCCAGCATTTT. Translating it yields CASSQDRGSGQPQHF.

The rearrangement joins TRBV19 to TRBJ2-3; TRBD1 is a possible D gene (5 bases). Germline V gives CDR1 LNHDA, CDR2 SQIVND (reference sequence). Trimming removed 1 base at V and 5 bases at J, with 10 bases between. This CDR3 is built from 14 residues. The CDR3, as DNA: TGTGCCAGTAGTATAGCAAATAGGGGAGATACGCAGTATTTT. This translates into CASSIANRGDTQYF.

The gene calls are TRBV15 and TRBJ2-1, with D perhaps matching TRBD2 (6 bases). Per the germline V gene, CDR1 is LNHNV and CDR2 is YYDKDF (reference sequence). The CDR3 is 15 amino acids. V lost 1 base, J lost 7 bases, and 14 bases lay in between. The CDR3 sequence is CATSRGERVGNEQFF. As DNA, the CDR3 is TGTGCCACCAGCAGAGGGGAGCGGGTGGGGAATGAGCAGTTCTTC.

The chain joins TRBV4-3 to TRBJ1-1, with D perhaps TRBD1 (6 bases). Trimming took 3 bases from V and 0 from J, leaving 14 bases between them. The CDR3 has 16 amino acids. Germline lookup yields CDR1 LGHNA and CDR2 YSLEER. In DNA form, the CDR3 reads TGCGCCAGCAGCCACCAAGTTAGGGGGATGAACACTGAAGCTTTCTTT. Its protein product is CASSHQVRGMNTEAFF.

J is TRBJ1-3 and V is TRBV7-9; D is possibly TRBD1 (6 bases). Germline CDR1 reads SEHNR; CDR2 reads FQNEAQ (reference sequence). Trimming shortened V by 0 bases and J by 0 bases, and 9 bases separated the two germline ends. CDR3 size: 16 residues. CDR3 sequence (DNA): TGTGCCAGCAGCTTAGCGGGCAGGGGCTCTGGAAACACCATATATTTT. Amino acids: CASSLAGRGSGNTIYF.

The CDR3 sequence: CASSTQGGDYGYTF. CDR3 DNA: TGTGCCAGCAGCACACAGGGGGGTGACTATGGCTACACCTTC. The V call is TRBV9, the J call TRBJ1-2, with TRBD1 matching 8 bases. V dropped 4 bases and J dropped 3; count of bases not matched to a gene: 5. Germline V lookup: CDR1 SGDLS, CDR2 YYNGEE. The CDR3 has 14 residues.

The V call is TRBV7-2, the J call TRBJ2-2; 8 positions match TRBD2. The trim removed 2 bases at V and 0 bases at J, leaving 8 bases unmatched. Germline CDR1 reads SGHTA; CDR2 reads FQGNSA. This CDR3 has 18 amino acids. The CDR3 here is CASSLRARGLANTGELFF. CDR3 DNA sequence: TGTGCCAGCAGCTTAAGGGCCCGGGGACTAGCGAACACCGGGGAGCTGTTTTTT.

The chain is built from TRBV10-3 and TRBJ2-7; 11 nucleotides match TRBD1. J lost 4 bases, V lost 10 bases, and 3 bases had no gene match. The CDR3 contains 12 residues. Germline V CDR1 and CDR2: ENHRY, SYGVKD. DNA for the CDR3: TGTGCCACCGGGGACAGGGGGTACGAGCAGTACTTC. This translates into CATGDRGYEQYF.

Comment on this clone: A junction boundary mismatches the germline segment, possibly from a read error. V gene TRBV6-2 or TRBV6-3 combines with J gene TRBJ2-1, with 7 bases that match TRBD2. CDR1 is MNHEY, CDR2 SVGEGT, per germline. This CDR3 contains 14 residues. CDR3 sequence (DNA): TGTGCCAGCAGTTACTTGGGGACTAATCCCCCCCCGGTCTTC. Translation gives CASSYLGTNPPPVF.

In its sample, this clone was seen a few times. The chain couples TRBV28 to TRBJ2-7, with 8 nucleotides matching TRBD2. Germline V lookup: CDR1 MDHEN, CDR2 SYDVKM. The CDR3 consists of 14 residues. V lost 3 bases and J lost 5; bases outside the gene matches: 6. The CDR3 is CASSFSGGRNEQYF. Here the CDR3 DNA reads TGTGCCAGCAGTTTTTCGGGGGGGCGGAACGAGCAGTACTTC.

J is TRBJ2-2 and V is TRBV19, with a possible D match to TRBD2 (6 bases). V lost 3 bases, J lost 2 bases, and 7 bases lay in between. The V gene's germline CDR1 is LNHDA and CDR2 SQIVND (reference sequence). There are 14 residues in the CDR3. The CDR3: CASSMDYNTGELFF. The CDR3 DNA follows: TGTGCCAGTAGTATGGACTATAACACCGGGGAGCTGTTTTTT.

This chain links TRBV28 with TRBJ2-2; TRBD1 aligns across 9 bases. V lost 6 bases, J lost 5 bases, and 7 bases stayed unmatched. This CDR3 has 15 amino acids. CDR1 MDHEN and CDR2 SYDVKM come from the germline V gene. The CDR3 protein is CASSRDRVKTGELFF. The CDR3 DNA is TGTGCCAGCAGCCGGGACAGGGTAAAAACCGGGGAGCTGTTTTTT.

This chain connects TRBV6-5 to TRBJ1-2; tentative D call: TRBD1 (5 bases). The CDR3 has 13 residues. Looked up from germline, CDR1 is MNHEY and CDR2 is SVGAGI. The V gene lost 5 bases and the J gene lost 4 bases, with 11 bases spanning the gap. This CDR3 is CASSPGVSYGYTF. The CDR3 DNA follows: TGTGCCAGCAGTCCGGGGGTGAGCTATGGCTACACCTTC.